The clone carrying this T cell receptor (beta chain) was seen more than once but under ten times. This specimen belongs to a study of quantifying T cell responses using KT2 cells. Study-level information: TCR alpha and beta constant-region primers primed reverse transcription of RNA.

A single-stranded UMI oligo with SP2 sequence was ligated to cDNA 3' ends. An equimolar mix of RC1.1 and RC1.2 primed the beta chain across TRBC1 and TRBC2. TCRdb called the UMI-ligation and nested PCR reads again in MiXCR, with one record for every CDR3 protein. There are fewer than 50,000 distinct CDR3 sequences in the sample; around 15% occur only once, and roughly two fifths lies in the top ten. The ends were cut back, 4 bases at V and 0 bases at J, with 28 bases in the middle. There are 21 residues in the CDR3. Per germline, CDR1 SGHAT and CDR2 FQNNGV. This receptor was identified in a human donor. The rearrangement uses TRBV11-2 and TRBJ2-1; D gene unclear. Sequencing was done on a sample of PBMCs spiked with cells of the T cell clone KT2. CDR3 amino acids: CASSSWLRVSGPALSYNEQFF. DNA of the CDR3: TGTGCCAGCAGCTCATGGCTTAGGGTCAGTGGACCGGCCCTCTCCTACAATGAGCAGTTCTTC.